Here is one T cell receptor beta chain with its context. Its antigen remains unidentified. The CDR3 is 13 residues long. Looked up from germline, CDR1 is SGHRS and CDR2 is YFSETQ. J lost 8 bases, V lost 3 bases, and 4 bases had no gene match. Constant-segment primers served in 5'RACE that generated TCR alpha and TCR beta cDNA libraries bearing sample barcodes and UMIs. TCRdb ran MiXCR on the 5' RACE reads and lists one entry per CDR3 protein. The table has approximately 300,000 distinct CDR3 sequences, about a sixth seen once. This sample is part of a study of T-cell memory formation after mild COVID-19. General study findings and limits: The pre-infection memory compartment contained some responding clones, suggesting cross-reactive memory joined.

This receptor was obtained from a man aged 18 to 30 who had mild COVID-19 (a few samples of this study predate the infection). Cell type and time point are not known. The chain recombines TRBV5-1 with TRBJ1-4, with TRBD1 matching 7 bases. Material for sequencing was PBMCs or a T cell subset sorted from them (not recorded which). The CDR3 nucleotides are TGCGCCAGCAGCTCGGGACAGAGAGAAAAACTGTTTTTT. The encoded protein is CASSSGQREKLFF.